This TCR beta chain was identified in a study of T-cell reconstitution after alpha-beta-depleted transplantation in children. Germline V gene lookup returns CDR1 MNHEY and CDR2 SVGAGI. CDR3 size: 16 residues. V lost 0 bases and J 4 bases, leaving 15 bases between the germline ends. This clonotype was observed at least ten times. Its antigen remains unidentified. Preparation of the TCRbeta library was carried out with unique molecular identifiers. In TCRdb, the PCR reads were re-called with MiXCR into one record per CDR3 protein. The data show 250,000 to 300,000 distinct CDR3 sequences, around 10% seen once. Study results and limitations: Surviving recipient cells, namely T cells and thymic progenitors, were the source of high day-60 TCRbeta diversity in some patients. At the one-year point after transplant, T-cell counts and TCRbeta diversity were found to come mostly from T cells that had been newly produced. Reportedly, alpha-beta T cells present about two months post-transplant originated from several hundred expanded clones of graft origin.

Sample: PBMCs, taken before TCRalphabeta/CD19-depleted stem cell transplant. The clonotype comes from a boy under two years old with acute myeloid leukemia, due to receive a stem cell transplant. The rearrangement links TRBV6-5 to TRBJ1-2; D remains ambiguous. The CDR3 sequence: CASSYSTYSEFYGYTF. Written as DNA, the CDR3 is TGTGCCAGCAGTTACTCGACATATTCAGAGTTCTATGGCTACACCTTC.